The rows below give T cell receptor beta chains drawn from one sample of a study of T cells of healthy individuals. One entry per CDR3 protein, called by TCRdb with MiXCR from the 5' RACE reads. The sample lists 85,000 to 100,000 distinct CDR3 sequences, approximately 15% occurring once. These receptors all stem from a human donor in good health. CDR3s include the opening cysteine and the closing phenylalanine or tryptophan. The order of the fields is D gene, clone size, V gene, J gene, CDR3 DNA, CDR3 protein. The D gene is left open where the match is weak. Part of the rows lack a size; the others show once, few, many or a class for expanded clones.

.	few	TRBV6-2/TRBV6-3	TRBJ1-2	TGTGCCAGCAGTTACCCTATCAAAAATAACTATGGCTACACCTTC	CASSYPIKNNYGYTF
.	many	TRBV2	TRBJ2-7	TGTGCCAGCAGTACCGCCTACGAGCAGTACTTC	CASSTAYEQYF
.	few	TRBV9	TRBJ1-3	TGTGCCAGCGGGTCCGGGAAGGCTGGAAACACCATATATTTT	CASGSGKAGNTIYF
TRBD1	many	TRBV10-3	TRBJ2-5	TGTGCCATCAGTGAGTCAGGGGGCGAAGAGACCCAGTACTTC	CAISESGGEETQYF
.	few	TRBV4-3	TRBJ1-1	TGCGCCAGCAGCCCACTTACTACGGGACTCGGCGGAGCTTTCTTT	CASSPLTTGLGGAFF
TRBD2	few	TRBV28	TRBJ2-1	TGTGCCAGCAGCGAGGCTAGCGGAAATGAGCAGTTCTTC	CASSEASGNEQFF
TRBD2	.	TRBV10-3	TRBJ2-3	TGTGCCATCAGATTAGCGGGAGGGCCGGCAGATACGCAGTATTTT	CAIRLAGGPADTQYF
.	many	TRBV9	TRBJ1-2	TGTGCCAGCAGCCAAGTACCGGACGGATGGGGAAAATATGGCTACACCTTC	CASSQVPDGWGKYGYTF
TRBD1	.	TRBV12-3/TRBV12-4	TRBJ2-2	TGTGCCAGCAGTTCCCGGGACAGGGGGCTTGGCGGGGAGCTGTTTTTT	CASSSRDRGLGGELFF
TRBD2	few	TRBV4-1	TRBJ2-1	TGCGCCAGCAGCGGAGGGGGCGGGAGGGCCCTCATCGAGCAGTTCTTC	CASSGGGGRALIEQFF
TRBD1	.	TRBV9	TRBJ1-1	TGTGCCAGCAGCGTGACAGGGGGTGTCACTGAAGCTTTCTTT	CASSVTGGVTEAFF
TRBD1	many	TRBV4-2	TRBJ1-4	TGTGCCAGCAGCACCCATCCGGGACAGGGCGAACTGTTTTTT	CASSTHPGQGELFF
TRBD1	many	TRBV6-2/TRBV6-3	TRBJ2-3	TGTGCCAGCAGTTACGAAGGGGGCGCGGGCGCAGATACGCAGTATTTT	CASSYEGGAGADTQYF
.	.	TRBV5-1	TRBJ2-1	TGCGCCAGCAGAGTAAGACCGCCCTACAATGAGCAGTTCTTC	CASRVRPPYNEQFF
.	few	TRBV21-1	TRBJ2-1	TGTGCCAGCAGCAAATCCCAGGAGCAGTTCTTC	CASSKSQEQFF